One and the same sample provided the 9 T cell receptor beta chains below, sequenced in a study of Graves' ophthalmopathy and Graves' hyperthyroidism (dated 2018 in TCRdb). Sequenced on an Illumina HiSeq 2000. For repertoire sequencing, the TCR beta CDR3 regions were amplified from RNA transcripts. HTBI primers and the Qiagen OneStep RT-PCR kit were used in a first-round RT-PCR, which was followed by a second-round multiplex PCR, size selection and purification. The public reads were reprocessed in TCRdb via fastp at Q25 and MiXCR, keeping in-frame beta chains. Identical CDR3 protein sequences are pooled into one entry, listed with their most common genes and DNA. The sample yields some 380,000 distinct CDR3 sequences; just over 15% were counted once. The top ten hold about 7% of the sample. The material sequenced was peripheral blood. The receptors shown here come from a woman aged 18-29 years with stable Graves' hyperthyroidism. Donor details come from another sample of the same person, matched by shared clones.

The chain carries TRBV9 and TRBJ2-7; D is possibly TRBD1 (6 bases). Germline V lookup: CDR1 SGDLS, CDR2 YYNGEE. This CDR3 comprises 16 residues. Deletions cut 0 bases from V and 4 bases from J, with 17 bases between. As DNA, the CDR3 is TGTGCCAGCAGCGTAGACTCCGACAGGATCCCTTACGAGCAGTACTTC. This sequence encodes CASSVDSDRIPYEQYF.

This clonotype has ten or more counts. The chain carries TRBV6-2 or TRBV6-3 and TRBJ2-2; tentatively, D is TRBD2 (5 bases). CDR1 MNHEY and CDR2 SVGEGT come from the germline V gene. The germline V and J ends were trimmed by 2 bases and 0 bases, with 22 bases remaining between them. This CDR3 is 20 amino acids long. In DNA, the CDR3 is TGTGCCAGCAGTTACCCCTGGTACGGAGTTCAACTAGCGAACACCGGGGAGCTGTTTTTT. Translated, it gives CASSYPWYGVQLANTGELFF.

At least ten counts were recorded for this clonotype. The chain uses TRBV7-3 and TRBJ2-7, with unresolved D. Germline-derived CDR1 and CDR2 are SGHTA and FQGTGA. The CDR3 is made up of 15 amino acids. With 1 base removed from V and 0 bases from J, the gap between germline ends came to 10 bases. In DNA form, the CDR3 reads TGTGCCAGCAGCTTAAGCCCGGCTAGCTCCTACGAGCAGTACTTC. This sequence encodes CASSLSPASSYEQYF.

The chain is built from TRBV19 and TRBJ1-1, with 7 bases identical to TRBD1. Trimming removed 3 bases from V and 0 bases from J; junction bases left unmatched: 7. Germline CDR1 reads LNHDA; CDR2 reads SQIVND (reference sequence). CDR3 length: 16 residues. The CDR3 here is CASSIRGQYLNTEAFF. The CDR3 region has the DNA TGTGCCAGTAGTATCCGGGGACAGTACTTGAACACTGAAGCTTTCTTT. The variable domain in full, completed from reference TRBV19 and TRBJ1-1, reads DGGITQSPKYLFRKEGQNVTLSCEQNLNHDAMYWYRQDPGQGLRLIYYSQIVNDFQKGDIAEGYSVSREKKESFPLTVTSAQKNPTAFYLCASSIRGQYLNTEAFFGQGTRLTVV.

This clonotype has a count of ten or more. The genes are TRBV20-1 and TRBJ2-5, with D possibly matching TRBD2 (6 bases). Germline assignment: CDR1 DFQATT and CDR2 SNEGSKA (reference sequence). This CDR3 comprises 12 residues. V shed 3 bases and J shed 10 bases, with 15 bases lying between them. This CDR3 reads CSAREGGGNQYF. CDR3 nucleotides: TGCAGTGCTAGGGAGGGTGGGGGGAACCAGTACTTC.

This clonotype was observed many times. This chain links TRBV12-3 or TRBV12-4 with TRBJ2-5, with 9 bases matching TRBD1. CDR3 length equals 14 residues. With 8 bases clipped from V and 3 bases from J, the junction kept 7 bases outside the gene matches. Here the CDR3 DNA reads TGTGCCAGCTTCAGCGGACAGGGGAAAGAGACCCAGTACTTC. Translation gives CASFSGQGKETQYF.

This clonotype was seen a handful of times. V gene TRBV4-2 combines with J gene TRBJ1-5; 10 bases are a match to TRBD1. Germline assignment: CDR1 LGHNA and CDR2 YNFKEQ. Trimming took 3 bases from V and 4 from J; bases not matched to a gene: 6. The CDR3 extends over 16 amino acids. In nucleotides, the CDR3 is TGTGCCAGCAGCCAGGCGGTGGGACAGGGGAATCAGCCCCAGCATTTT. It encodes CASSQAVGQGNQPQHF.

This clonotype has more than one count but fewer than ten. The genes are TRBV2 and TRBJ2-7; D possibly corresponds to TRBD2 (6 bases). V lost 6 bases and J lost 4, with 19 bases in between. The CDR3 has 15 amino acids. CDR1 and CDR2 from the germline V gene are SNHLY and FYNNEI. The CDR3 DNA reads as TGTGCCAGCAGCCAAACAACGATGGGGGGATACGAGCAGTACTTC. Translating it yields CASSQTTMGGYEQYF.

This clonotype has only a few counts. This sequence may be a read error, since a much larger clone differs from it by one base. The chain is built from TRBV28 and TRBJ1-1; tentative D call: TRBD1 (5 bases). CDR3 size: 15 residues. CDR1 and CDR2 (germline): MDHEN, SYDVKM. CDR3 region: CASSLPGHHNTEACF. CDR3 sequence (DNA): TGTGCCAGCAGTTTACCCGGACACCACAACACTGAAGCTTGCTTT.